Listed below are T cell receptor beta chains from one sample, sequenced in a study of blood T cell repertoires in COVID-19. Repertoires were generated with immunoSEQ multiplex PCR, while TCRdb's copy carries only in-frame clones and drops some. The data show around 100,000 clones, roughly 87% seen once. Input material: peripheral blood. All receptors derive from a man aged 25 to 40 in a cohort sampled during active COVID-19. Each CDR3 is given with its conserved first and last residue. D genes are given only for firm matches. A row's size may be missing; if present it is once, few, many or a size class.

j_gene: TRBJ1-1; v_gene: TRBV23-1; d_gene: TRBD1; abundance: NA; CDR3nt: TGCGCCAGCAGCCTAAAATGGACAGGGGTCGTGGACACTGAAGCTTTCTTT; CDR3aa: CASSLKWTGVVDTEAFF
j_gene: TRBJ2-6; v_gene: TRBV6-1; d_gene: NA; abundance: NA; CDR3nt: TGTGCCAGCAGTGAAGTATCTGGGGCCAACGTCCTGACTTTC; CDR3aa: CASSEVSGANVLTF
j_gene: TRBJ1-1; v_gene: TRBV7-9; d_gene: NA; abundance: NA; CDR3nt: TGTGCCAGCAGCTTAAGGTTGGGGCAGGGATCTGAAGCTTTCTTT; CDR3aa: CASSLRLGQGSEAFF
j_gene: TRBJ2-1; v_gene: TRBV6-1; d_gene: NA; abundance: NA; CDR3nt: TGTGCCAGCAGTGAAGTGTTTGGGCAGTTTTACAATGAGCAGTTCTTC; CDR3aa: CASSEVFGQFYNEQFF
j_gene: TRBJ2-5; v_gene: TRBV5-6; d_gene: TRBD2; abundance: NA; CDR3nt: TGTGCCAGCAGCTTGGCATCGGGGGGGGAGACCCAGTACTTC; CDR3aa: CASSLASGGETQYF
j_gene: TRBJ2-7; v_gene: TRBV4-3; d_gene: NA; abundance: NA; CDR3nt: TGCGCCAGCAGCCAAGCGCAGGGCTACGAGCAGTACTTC; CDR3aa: CASSQAQGYEQYF
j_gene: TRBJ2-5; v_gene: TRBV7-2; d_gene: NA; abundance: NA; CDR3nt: TGTGCCAGCAGCTTAGGCTACGGGAAGGGGGAAGAGACCCAGTACTTC; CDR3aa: CASSLGYGKGEETQYF
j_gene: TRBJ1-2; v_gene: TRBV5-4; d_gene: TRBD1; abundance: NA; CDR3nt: TGTGCCAGCAGCTTTGGGGGACAGGGAGGCTACACCTTC; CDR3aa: CASSFGGQGGYTF
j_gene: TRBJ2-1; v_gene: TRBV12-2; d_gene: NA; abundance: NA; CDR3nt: TGTGCAAGTCGCTTAGCCCTAGCGGGGGAGCAGTTCTTC; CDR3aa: CASRLALAGEQFF
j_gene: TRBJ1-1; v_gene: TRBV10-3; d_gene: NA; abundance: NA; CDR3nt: TGTGCCATCAGGGTACCGAGCGAGGGCACTGAAGCTTTCTTT; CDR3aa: CAIRVPSEGTEAFF
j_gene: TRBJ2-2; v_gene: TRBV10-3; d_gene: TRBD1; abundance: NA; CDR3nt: TGTGCCATCAGCATGAGACAGGGGGCTAGCGGCACCGGGGAGCTGTTTTTT; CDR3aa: CAISMRQGASGTGELFF
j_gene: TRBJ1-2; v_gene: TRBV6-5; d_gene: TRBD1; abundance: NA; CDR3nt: TGTGCCAGCGCCAGGACAGGGTCTGACTACACCTTC; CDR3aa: CASARTGSDYTF
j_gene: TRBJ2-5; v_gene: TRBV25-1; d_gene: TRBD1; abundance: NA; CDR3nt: TGTGCCAGCAGTGGACGGACAGGGGGGGAGACCCAGTACTTC; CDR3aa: CASSGRTGGETQYF
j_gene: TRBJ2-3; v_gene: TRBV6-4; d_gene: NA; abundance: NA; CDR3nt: TGTGCCAGCAGTGAGCGGGGTAGCACAGATACGCAGTATTTT; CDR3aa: CASSERGSTDTQYF
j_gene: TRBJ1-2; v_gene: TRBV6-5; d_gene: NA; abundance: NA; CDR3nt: TGTGCCAGCAGTTTCCTCAGGGAACCCTATGGCTACACCTTC; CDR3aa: CASSFLREPYGYTF
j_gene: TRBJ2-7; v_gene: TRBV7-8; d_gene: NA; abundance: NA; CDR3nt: TGTGCCAGCAGCTCTCGGACGGGGAAGGGCGAGCAGTACTTC; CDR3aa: CASSSRTGKGEQYF
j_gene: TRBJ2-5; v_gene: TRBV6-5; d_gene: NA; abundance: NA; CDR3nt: TGTGCCAGCTTTAGACGACAGAAAGAGACCCAGTACTTC; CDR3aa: CASFRRQKETQYF
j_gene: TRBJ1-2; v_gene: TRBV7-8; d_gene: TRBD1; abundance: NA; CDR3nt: TGTGCCAGCAGTCCAGGGGGCTTTAATTATGGCTACACCTTC; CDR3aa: CASSPGGFNYGYTF
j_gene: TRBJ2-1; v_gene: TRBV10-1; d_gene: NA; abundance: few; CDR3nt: TGCGCCAGCAGTGTTGGGCAGTTTCACAATGAGCAGTTCTTC; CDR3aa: CASSVGQFHNEQFF
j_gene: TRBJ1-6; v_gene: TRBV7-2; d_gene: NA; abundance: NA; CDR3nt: TGTGCCAGCAGCCTGCGAGGGAATTCACCCCTCCACTTT; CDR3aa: CASSLRGNSPLHF
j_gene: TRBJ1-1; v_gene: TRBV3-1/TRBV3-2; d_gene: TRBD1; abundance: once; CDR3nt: TGTGCCAGCAGCCTCCCCGGGACAGGTGTTACTGAAGCTTTCTTT; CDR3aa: CASSLPGTGVTEAFF
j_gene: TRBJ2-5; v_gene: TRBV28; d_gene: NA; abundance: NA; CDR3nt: TGTGCCAGCAGTTTACCTAAAACAGAGACCCAGTACTTC; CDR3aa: CASSLPKTETQYF
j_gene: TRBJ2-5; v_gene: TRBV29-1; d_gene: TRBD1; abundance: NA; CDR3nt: TGCAGCGTTGCAGGGGGCGAGGAGACCCAGTACTTC; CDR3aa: CSVAGGEETQYF
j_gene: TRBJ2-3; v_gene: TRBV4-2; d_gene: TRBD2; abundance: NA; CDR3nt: TGTGCCAGCAGCCAAGCTACGGGGGGTAGCACAGATACGCAGTATTTT; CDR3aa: CASSQATGGSTDTQYF
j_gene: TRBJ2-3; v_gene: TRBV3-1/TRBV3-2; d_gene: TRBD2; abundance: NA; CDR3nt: TGTGCCAGCAGCCAAGGATTCCTAGCGGTTTCAGATACGCAGTATTTT; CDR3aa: CASSQGFLAVSDTQYF
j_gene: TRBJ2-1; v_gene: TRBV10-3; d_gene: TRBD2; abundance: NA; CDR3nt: TGTGCCAGCCTAGCGGAACACTACAATGAGCAGTTCTTC; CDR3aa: CASLAEHYNEQFF
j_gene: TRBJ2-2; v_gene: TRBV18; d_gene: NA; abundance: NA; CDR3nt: TGTGCCAGCTCGCCTAAACAGTCGAACACCGGGGAGCTGTTTTTT; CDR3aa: CASSPKQSNTGELFF
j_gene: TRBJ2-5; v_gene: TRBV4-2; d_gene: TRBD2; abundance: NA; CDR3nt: TGTGCCAGCAGCCAAGATGTTGGTAGCGGGGGCCAAGAGACCCAGTACTTC; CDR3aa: CASSQDVGSGGQETQYF
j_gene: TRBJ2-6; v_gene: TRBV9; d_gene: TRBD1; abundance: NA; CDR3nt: TGTGCCAGCAGCGGAACAGGGGTCGGGGCCAACGTCCTGACTTTC; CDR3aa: CASSGTGVGANVLTF
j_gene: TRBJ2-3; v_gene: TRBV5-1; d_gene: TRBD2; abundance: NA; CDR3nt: TGCGCCAGCAAGACTAGCGGGGGGTCCTATGCCACAGATACGCAGTATTTT; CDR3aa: CASKTSGGSYATDTQYF
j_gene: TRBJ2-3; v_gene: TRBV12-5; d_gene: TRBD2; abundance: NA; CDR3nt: TGTGCTAGTGGTTTGGTACCCGGGGGGGGCACAGATACGCAGTATTTT; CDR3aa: CASGLVPGGGTDTQYF
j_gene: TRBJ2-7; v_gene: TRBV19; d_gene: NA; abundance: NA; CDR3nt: TGTGCCAGTAGTCCAGGGGACAAAAATTCCTACGAGCAGTACTTC; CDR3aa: CASSPGDKNSYEQYF
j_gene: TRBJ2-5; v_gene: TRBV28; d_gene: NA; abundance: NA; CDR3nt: TGTGCCAGCAGTGCCCGGACTACCGAAGGGGCCCAGTACTTC; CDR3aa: CASSARTTEGAQYF
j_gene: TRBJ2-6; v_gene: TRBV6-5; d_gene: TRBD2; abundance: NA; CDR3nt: TGTGCCAGCAGTTACTCGGGGGGGTCTGGGGCCAACGTCCTGACTTTC; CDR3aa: CASSYSGGSGANVLTF
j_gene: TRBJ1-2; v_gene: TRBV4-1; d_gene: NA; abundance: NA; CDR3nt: TGCGCCAGCAGCCAAGGGGGCCGCTATGGCTACACCTTC; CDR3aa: CASSQGGRYGYTF
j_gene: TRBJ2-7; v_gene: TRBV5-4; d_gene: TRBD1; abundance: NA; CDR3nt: TGTGCCAGCAGCTTGGATTCATGGACAGGGTCGGCCTACGAGCAGTACTTC; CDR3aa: CASSLDSWTGSAYEQYF
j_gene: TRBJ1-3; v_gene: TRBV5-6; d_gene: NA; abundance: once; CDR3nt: TGTGCCAGCACAGTCTCTGGAAACACCATATATTTT; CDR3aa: CASTVSGNTIYF
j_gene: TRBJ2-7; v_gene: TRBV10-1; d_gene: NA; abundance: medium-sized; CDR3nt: TGCGCCAGCAGGGACACCTACGAGCAGTACTTC; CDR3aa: CASRDTYEQYF
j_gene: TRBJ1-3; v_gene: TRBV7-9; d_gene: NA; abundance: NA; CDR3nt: TGTGCCAGCAGCTCCACTGGAAACACCATATATTTT; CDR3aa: CASSSTGNTIYF
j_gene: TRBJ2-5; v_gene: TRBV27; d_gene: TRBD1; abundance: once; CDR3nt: TGTGCCAGCAGTTTATGGGGACAGGATCTCCAAGAGACCCAGTACTTC; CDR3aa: CASSLWGQDLQETQYF
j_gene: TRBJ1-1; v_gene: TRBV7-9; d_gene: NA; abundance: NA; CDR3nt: TGTGCCAGCAGCCGTGACAGAGGCAACACTGAAGCTTTCTTT; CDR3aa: CASSRDRGNTEAFF
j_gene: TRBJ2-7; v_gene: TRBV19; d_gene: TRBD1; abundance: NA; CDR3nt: TGTGCCAGTAGCTATAAGGGGACAGGGGAGAACGAGCAGTACTTC; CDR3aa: CASSYKGTGENEQYF
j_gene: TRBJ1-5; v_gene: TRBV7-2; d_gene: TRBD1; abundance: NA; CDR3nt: TGTGCCAGCAGCTTATACAGGGGGCGGAATCAGCCCCAGCATTTT; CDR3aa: CASSLYRGRNQPQHF
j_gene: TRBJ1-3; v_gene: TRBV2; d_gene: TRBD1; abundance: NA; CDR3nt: TGTGCCAGCAGTGCGGACAGGGGCTCTGGAAACACCATATATTTT; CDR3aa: CASSADRGSGNTIYF
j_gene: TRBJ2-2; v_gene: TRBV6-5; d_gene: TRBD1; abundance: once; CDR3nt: TGTGCCACCGGAGGAAGGACAGGGAACACCGGGGAGCTGTTTTTT; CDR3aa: CATGGRTGNTGELFF
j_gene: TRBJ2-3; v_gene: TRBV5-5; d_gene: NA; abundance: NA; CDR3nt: TGTGCCAGCAGCTTGGTTGGGGGGATCCCTAGCACAGATACGCAGTATTTT; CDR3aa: CASSLVGGIPSTDTQYF
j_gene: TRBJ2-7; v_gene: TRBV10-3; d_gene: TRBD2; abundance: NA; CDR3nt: TGTGCCATCAGTAGACTAGCGGGGGCCGACGAGCAGTACTTC; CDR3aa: CAISRLAGADEQYF
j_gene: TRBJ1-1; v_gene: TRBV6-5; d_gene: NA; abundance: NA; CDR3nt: TGTGCCAGCAGCCGCTACAGGAACACTGAAGCTTTCTTT; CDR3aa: CASSRYRNTEAFF
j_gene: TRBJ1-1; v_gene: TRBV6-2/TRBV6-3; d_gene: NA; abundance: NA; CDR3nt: TGTGCCAGCAGCCACCCCCCCAGGTCGCAAATGATGAACACTGAAGCTTTCTTT; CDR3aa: CASSHPPRSQMMNTEAFF
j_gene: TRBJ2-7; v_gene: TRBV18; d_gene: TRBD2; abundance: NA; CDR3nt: TGTGCCAGCTCACCGACCCCGGGGGGGACCTACGAGCAGTACTTC; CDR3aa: CASSPTPGGTYEQYF
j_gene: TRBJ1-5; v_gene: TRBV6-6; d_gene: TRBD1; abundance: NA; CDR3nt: TGTGCCAGCAGTTTCCACCTCAGGGGGGAGCCCCAGCATTTT; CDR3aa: CASSFHLRGEPQHF
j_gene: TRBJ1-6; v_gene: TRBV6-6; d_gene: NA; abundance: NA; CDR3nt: TGTGCCAGCAGTCCCAGGGTTGGGAATTCACCCCTCCACTTT; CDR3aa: CASSPRVGNSPLHF
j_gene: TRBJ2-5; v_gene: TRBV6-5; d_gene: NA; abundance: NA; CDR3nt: TGTGCCAGCAGTTACTCCCGGGACCAAGAGACCCAGTACTTC; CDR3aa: CASSYSRDQETQYF
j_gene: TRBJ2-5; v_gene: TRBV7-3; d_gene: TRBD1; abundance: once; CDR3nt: TGTGCCAGCAGCCGACACCCTCGACAGGGGGTGGGGCAAGAGACCCAGTACTTC; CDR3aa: CASSRHPRQGVGQETQYF
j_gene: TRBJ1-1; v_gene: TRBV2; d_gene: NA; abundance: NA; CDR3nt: TGTGCCAGCAGCGCTTGGACAGATGAAGCTTTCTTT; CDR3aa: CASSAWTDEAFF
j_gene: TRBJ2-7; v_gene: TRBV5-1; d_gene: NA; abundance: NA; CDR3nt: TGCGCCAGCAGCTTGGACTCCGACAGAGAACAGTACTTC; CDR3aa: CASSLDSDREQYF
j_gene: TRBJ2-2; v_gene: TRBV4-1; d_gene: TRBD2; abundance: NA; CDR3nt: TGCGCCAGCAGCCGGGGGGGCGGGGAGCTGTTTTTT; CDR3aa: CASSRGGGELFF
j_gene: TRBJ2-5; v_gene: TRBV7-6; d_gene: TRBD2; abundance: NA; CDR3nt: TGTGCCAGCAGCCCAGGACTAGCGGGGGGGCAAGAGACCCAGTACTTC; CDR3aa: CASSPGLAGGQETQYF